This T cell receptor (beta chain) is drawn from a study of blood T cell repertoires in COVID-19. Overall study: The origin of the acute and convalescent COVID-19 samples was the United States, Italy and Spain.

Germline assignment: CDR1 SNHLY and CDR2 FYNNEI. The CDR3 has 13 amino acids. Trimming removed 5 bases from V and 3 bases from J; junction bases left unmatched: 3. Produced via immunoSEQ multiplex PCR; TCRdb's table is partial and in-frame only. Of just over 650,000 clones in the sample, about 90% were seen once. The V gene is TRBV2, the J gene TRBJ2-7; 8 bases map to TRBD2. The receptor was derived from a woman aged 18-29 years with acute or convalescent COVID-19. Sample: peripheral blood. CDR3 sequence: CASSSGGRYEQYF. The CDR3 DNA sequence: TGTGCCAGCAGTAGCGGGGGCCGCTACGAGCAGTACTTC.